A selection of T cell receptor beta chains follows, all from one sample in a study of blood T cell repertoires in COVID-19. Profiled with immunoSEQ multiplex PCR; TCRdb holds only in-frame clones, not every one. The repertoire holds some 190,000 clones, with 75% to 90% as singletons. The material sequenced was peripheral blood. The receptors were sampled from a woman aged 55-69 years with acute or convalescent COVID-19. Both conserved end residues are part of each CDR3. A D gene is named only where the DNA matches it firmly. Rows may omit the clone size; those that give it use once, few, many or a size class.

size: NA; D: TRBD1; V: TRBV7-9; J: TRBJ2-5; DNA: TGTGCCAGCAGCTTAGGACAGGGTGCCCAGTACTTC; CDR3: CASSLGQGAQYF
size: NA; D: NA; V: TRBV15; J: TRBJ2-1; DNA: TGTGCCACCAGCAGAGATTTCGGGGGCTCCTACAATGAGCAGTTCTTC; CDR3: CATSRDFGGSYNEQFF
size: NA; D: TRBD1; V: TRBV28; J: TRBJ1-2; DNA: TGTGCCAGCAGTCGAGACAGGGGAAGTAATGGCTACACCTTC; CDR3: CASSRDRGSNGYTF
size: NA; D: NA; V: TRBV15; J: TRBJ2-2; DNA: TGTGCCACCAGCAGGGGAGCGAACACCGGGGAGCTGTTTTTT; CDR3: CATSRGANTGELFF
size: NA; D: NA; V: TRBV27; J: TRBJ1-1; DNA: TGTGCCAGCAGTCCTCGGCGGGACCGCGTAACTGAAGCTTTCTTT; CDR3: CASSPRRDRVTEAFF
size: NA; D: TRBD2; V: TRBV28; J: TRBJ2-2; DNA: TGTGCCAGCAGTCTCGGACTAGCGGGAGTGTGGACCGGGGAGCTGTTTTTT; CDR3: CASSLGLAGVWTGELFF
size: NA; D: NA; V: TRBV21-1; J: TRBJ1-1; DNA: TGTGCCAGCAGCCAGGGGCGAGCGAACACTGAAGCTTTCTTT; CDR3: CASSQGRANTEAFF
size: NA; D: TRBD1; V: TRBV3-1/TRBV3-2; J: TRBJ2-5; DNA: TGTGCCAGCAGCGGGGGACAGGGGGCATGGGAGACCCAGTACTTC; CDR3: CASSGGQGAWETQYF
size: few; D: NA; V: TRBV2; J: TRBJ2-7; DNA: TGTGCCAGCAGTGCGCTAGCCTACGAGCAGTACTTC; CDR3: CASSALAYEQYF
size: NA; D: TRBD1; V: TRBV6-1; J: TRBJ1-6; DNA: TGTGCCACCACGGGACAGGGAGGATCACCCCTCCACTTT; CDR3: CATTGQGGSPLHF
size: once; D: NA; V: TRBV9; J: TRBJ1-3; DNA: TGTGCCAGCAGCGTAGAAGCTCCCCACTCTGGAAACACCATATATTTT; CDR3: CASSVEAPHSGNTIYF
size: NA; D: TRBD2; V: TRBV5-1; J: TRBJ2-2; DNA: TGCGCCAGCAGCATCGGACTAGCGGGAGGCACCGGGGAGCTGTTTTTT; CDR3: CASSIGLAGGTGELFF
size: NA; D: NA; V: TRBV18; J: TRBJ2-7; DNA: TGTGCCAGCTCACCTCAGGGTAGGACCTACGAGCAGTACTTC; CDR3: CASSPQGRTYEQYF
size: NA; D: NA; V: TRBV7-8; J: TRBJ1-4; DNA: TGTGCCAGCAGCTTACAGCCGGGACAAGCCCACGGTGGGGAAAAACTGTTTTTT; CDR3: CASSLQPGQAHGGEKLFF
size: NA; D: TRBD1; V: TRBV28; J: TRBJ1-5; DNA: TGTGCCAGCAACCGCCCGGGACAGGGGGTTCAGCCCCAGCATTTT; CDR3: CASNRPGQGVQPQHF
size: NA; D: TRBD1; V: TRBV5-1; J: TRBJ1-2; DNA: TGCGCCAGCAGCTTCTCCGCCGGGACAGGGGATGGCTACACCTTC; CDR3: CASSFSAGTGDGYTF
size: NA; D: NA; V: TRBV5-4; J: TRBJ1-1; DNA: TGTGCCAGCAGCAGCAAAATTGACAGTCCCAACACTGAAGCTTTCTTT; CDR3: CASSSKIDSPNTEAFF
size: NA; D: TRBD2; V: TRBV6-2/TRBV6-3; J: TRBJ2-3; DNA: TGTGCCAGCAGCCCCCTGGGACTAGCGGGAGACACAGATACGCAGTATTTT; CDR3: CASSPLGLAGDTDTQYF
size: NA; D: TRBD2; V: TRBV5-6; J: TRBJ2-5; DNA: TGTGCCAGCAGCTTGCGGGGGGACGAGACCCAGTACTTC; CDR3: CASSLRGDETQYF
size: few; D: TRBD1; V: TRBV5-1; J: TRBJ1-2; DNA: TGCGCCAGCAGCTTAGCCAGATTACAGGGGAGAGGGGGCTACACCTTC; CDR3: CASSLARLQGRGGYTF
size: NA; D: NA; V: TRBV24-1; J: TRBJ2-6; DNA: TGTGCCACCAATCAGGGGACTGGGGCCAACGTCCTGACTTTC; CDR3: CATNQGTGANVLTF
size: NA; D: NA; V: TRBV6-2/TRBV6-3; J: TRBJ2-1; DNA: TGTGCCAGCAGCCCTAATCTAGCCGTGTTAGGGAATGAGCAGTTCTTC; CDR3: CASSPNLAVLGNEQFF
size: NA; D: TRBD1; V: TRBV7-2; J: TRBJ2-3; DNA: TGTGCCAGCAGCCTCGGGACAGGGTACACAGATACGCAGTATTTT; CDR3: CASSLGTGYTDTQYF
size: once; D: TRBD1; V: TRBV28; J: TRBJ1-2; DNA: TGTGCCAGCAGAAAAACAGGGGGCAACTATGGCTACACCTTC; CDR3: CASRKTGGNYGYTF
size: NA; D: NA; V: TRBV19; J: TRBJ2-5; DNA: TGTGCCAGTAGTATTCAGGACCAAGAGACCCAGTACTTC; CDR3: CASSIQDQETQYF
size: NA; D: TRBD2; V: TRBV7-7; J: TRBJ2-1; DNA: TGTGCTAGCAGCAAGATTTTATTGACTAGCGGTGAGAATGAGCAGTTCTTC; CDR3: CASSKILLTSGENEQFF
size: once; D: NA; V: TRBV2; J: TRBJ1-2; DNA: TGTGCCAGCACCTTTCTTTTCGGAGGCCCGAGGGACTATGGCTACACCTTC; CDR3: CASTFLFGGPRDYGYTF
size: NA; D: NA; V: TRBV11-2; J: TRBJ1-5; DNA: TGTGCCAGCAGCTTAGATCTTGGAGGCCAGCCCCAGCATTTT; CDR3: CASSLDLGGQPQHF
size: NA; D: NA; V: TRBV11-2; J: TRBJ2-5; DNA: TGTGCCAGCAGCTTCCGGGACTCAGAAGAGACCCAGTACTTC; CDR3: CASSFRDSEETQYF